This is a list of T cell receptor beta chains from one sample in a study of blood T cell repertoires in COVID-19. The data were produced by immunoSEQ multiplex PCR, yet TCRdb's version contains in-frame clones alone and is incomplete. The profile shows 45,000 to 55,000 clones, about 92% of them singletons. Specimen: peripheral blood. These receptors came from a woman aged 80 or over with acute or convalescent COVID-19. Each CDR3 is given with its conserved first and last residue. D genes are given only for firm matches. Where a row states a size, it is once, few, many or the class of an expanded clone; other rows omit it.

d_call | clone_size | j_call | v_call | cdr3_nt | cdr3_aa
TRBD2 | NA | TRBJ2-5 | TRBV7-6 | TGTGCCAGCAGCTTAGTTAGGGGTAGCGGGGGACAAGAGACCCAGTACTTC | CASSLVRGSGGQETQYF
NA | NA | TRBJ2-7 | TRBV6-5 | TGTGCCAGCACGGGGCGGGACTCCTACGAGCAGTACTTC | CASTGRDSYEQYF
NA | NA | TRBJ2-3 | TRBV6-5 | TGTGCCAGCAGTTACGGCGGGGGCGGGGATACGCAGTATTTT | CASSYGGGGDTQYF
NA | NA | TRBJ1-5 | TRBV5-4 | TGTGCCAGCAGCTTGGAAGGGGTCCAGCCCCAGCATTTT | CASSLEGVQPQHF
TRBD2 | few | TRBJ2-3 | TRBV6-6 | TGTGCCAGCGTCCGTCGGGGGGTCCTCGCAGATACGCAGTATTTT | CASVRRGVLADTQYF
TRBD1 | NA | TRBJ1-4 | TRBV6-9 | TGTGCCAGCGCAGTATCGACGACAGGGGCCCATTACCCAACTAATGAAAAACTGTTTTTT | CASAVSTTGAHYPTNEKLFF
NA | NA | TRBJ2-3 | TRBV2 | TGTGCCAGCGGCTGGTTGGCATTCCGAGATACGCAGTATTTT | CASGWLAFRDTQYF
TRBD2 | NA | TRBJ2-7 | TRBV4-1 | TGCGCCAGCAGCCAAGGGCCTAGCGGGGGGAACTCCTACGAGCAGTACTTC | CASSQGPSGGNSYEQYF
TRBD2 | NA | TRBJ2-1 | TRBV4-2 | TGTGCCAGCAGCCAACTAGCGGGGGGGCCCAATGAGCAGTTCTTC | CASSQLAGGPNEQFF
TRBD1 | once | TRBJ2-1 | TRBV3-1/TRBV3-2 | TGTGCCAGCAGCAACCGACAGGGGTGGGATGAGCAGTTCTTC | CASSNRQGWDEQFF
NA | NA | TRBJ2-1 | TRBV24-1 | TGTGCCACCAGTGACCCCGGACGGACAGAGCAGTTCTTC | CATSDPGRTEQFF
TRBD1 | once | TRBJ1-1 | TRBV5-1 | TGCGCCAGCAGCTTAAGGACAGGGGCGAGCACTGAAGCTTTCTTT | CASSLRTGASTEAFF
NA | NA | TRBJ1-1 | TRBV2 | TGTGCCAGCAGTCGCGACACGAACACTGAAGCTTTCTTT | CASSRDTNTEAFF
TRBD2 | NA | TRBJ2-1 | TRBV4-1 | TGCGCCAGCAGCCAAGATAGTAGCGGGGTGGGTGAGCAGTTCTTC | CASSQDSSGVGEQFF
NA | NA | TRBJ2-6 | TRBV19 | TGTGCCAGTAGTACCCCCTCAGGGAGGCCTGGGGCCAACGTCCTGACTTTC | CASSTPSGRPGANVLTF
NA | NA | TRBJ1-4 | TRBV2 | TGTGCCAGCGCAAGTCCAGTGGCTGAAAAACTGTTTTTT | CASASPVAEKLFF
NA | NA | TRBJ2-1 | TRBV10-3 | TGTGCCATCAGTGAGGGAGGCGGTATCGACTTCGGGTTCTTC | CAISEGGGIDFGFF
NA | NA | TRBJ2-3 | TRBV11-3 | TGTGCCAGCAGCTTAGGTAGAGCGTGGGAGGATACGCAGTATTTT | CASSLGRAWEDTQYF
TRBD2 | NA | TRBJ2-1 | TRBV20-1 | TGCAGTGCTAGTGGAAGCGGGGGGCGGTACAATGAGCAGTTCTTC | CSASGSGGRYNEQFF
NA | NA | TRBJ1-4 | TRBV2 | TGTGCCAGCAGTCCATACTTAGGGGCTAATGAAAAACTGTTTTTT | CASSPYLGANEKLFF
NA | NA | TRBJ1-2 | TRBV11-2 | TGTGCCAGCAGTCATTCACAGGGATCTAACTATGGCTACACCTTC | CASSHSQGSNYGYTF
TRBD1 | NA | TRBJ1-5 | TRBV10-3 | TGTGCCATCAGGACAGGGCTAGATCAGCCCCAGCATTTT | CAIRTGLDQPQHF
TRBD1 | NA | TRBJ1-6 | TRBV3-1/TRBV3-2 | TGTGCCAGCAGCCCCCAGGACAGGGGCGGACATAATTCACCCCTCCACTTT | CASSPQDRGGHNSPLHF
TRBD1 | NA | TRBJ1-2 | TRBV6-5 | TGTGCCAGCAGAAAGACAGGGGGCGATTATGGCTACACCTTC | CASRKTGGDYGYTF
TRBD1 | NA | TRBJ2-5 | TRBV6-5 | TGTGCCAGCAGGTCGGACAGGGACTACCAAGAGACCCAGTACTTC | CASRSDRDYQETQYF
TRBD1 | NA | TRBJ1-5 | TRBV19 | TGTGCCAGTAAAGGGGGCAGGGACAATCAGCCCCAGCATTTT | CASKGGRDNQPQHF
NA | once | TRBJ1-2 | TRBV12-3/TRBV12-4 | TGTGCCAGCAGTTTGGAGTCTCTCTATGGCTACACCTTC | CASSLESLYGYTF
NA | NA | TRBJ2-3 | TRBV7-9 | TGTGCCAGCAGCTTAGTCGCGAATACGCAGTATTTT | CASSLVANTQYF
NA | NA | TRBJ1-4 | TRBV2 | TGTGCCAGCAGTGAACCCGTTTATGCAACTAATGAAAAACTGTTTTTT | CASSEPVYATNEKLFF
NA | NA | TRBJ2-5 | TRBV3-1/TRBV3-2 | TGTGCCAGCAGCCCTAGGAGGGAGACCCAGTACTTC | CASSPRRETQYF
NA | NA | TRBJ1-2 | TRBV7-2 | TGTGCCAGCAGCTTAGGTGGTCAGTCCTACTATGGCTACACCTTC | CASSLGGQSYYGYTF
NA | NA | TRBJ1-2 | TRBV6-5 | TGTGCCAGCGGGGCAGTCTATGGCTACACCTTC | CASGAVYGYTF
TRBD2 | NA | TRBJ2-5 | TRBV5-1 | TGCGCCAGCAGCCTGGGCCCGGGGGGAAGTGAGACCCAGTACTTC | CASSLGPGGSETQYF
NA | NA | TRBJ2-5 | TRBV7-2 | TGTGCCAGCAGCCGGGGGGCAGGGGAGACCCAGTACTTC | CASSRGAGETQYF
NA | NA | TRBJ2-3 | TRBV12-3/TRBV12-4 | TGTGCCAGCAGTTCAGGGCCAGATACGCAGTATTTT | CASSSGPDTQYF
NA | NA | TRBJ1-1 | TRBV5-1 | TGCGCCAGCAGCACGAGGATGAACACTGAAGCTTTCTTT | CASSTRMNTEAFF
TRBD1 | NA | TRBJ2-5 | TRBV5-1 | TGCGCCAGCTGTCCCACCGGGACAGGGGGGGGAAGAGAGACCCAGTACTTC | CASCPTGTGGGRETQYF
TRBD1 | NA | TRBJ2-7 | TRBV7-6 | TGTGCCAGCAGCCCCATTCGGACAGGGGGGTCCTACGAGCAGTACTTC | CASSPIRTGGSYEQYF
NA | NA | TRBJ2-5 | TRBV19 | TGTGCCAGTAGTAGGGCAGGGTGGGAGACCCAGTACTTC | CASSRAGWETQYF
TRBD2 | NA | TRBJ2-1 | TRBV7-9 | TGTGCCAGCAGCTTACCTAGCGGGGGGCACAATGAGCAGTTCTTC | CASSLPSGGHNEQFF
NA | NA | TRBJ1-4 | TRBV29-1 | TGCAGCGTTGAAGGGGCGGGGACTAATGAAAAACTGTTTTTT | CSVEGAGTNEKLFF
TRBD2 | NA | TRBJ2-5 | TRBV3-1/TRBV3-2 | TGTGCCAGCAGCCTGGGACTAGCGGGGGCGGAGACCCAGTACTTC | CASSLGLAGAETQYF
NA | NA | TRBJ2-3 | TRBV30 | TGTGCCTGGAGTGTACTAGCATGGGATACGCAGTATTTT | CAWSVLAWDTQYF
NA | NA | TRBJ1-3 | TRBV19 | TGTGCCAGTAGTATAAGCTGGGCCTCTGGAAACACCATATATTTT | CASSISWASGNTIYF
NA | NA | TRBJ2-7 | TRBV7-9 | TGTGCCAGCAGCTTGGGGGCGCCTTTCTACGAGCAGTACTTC | CASSLGAPFYEQYF